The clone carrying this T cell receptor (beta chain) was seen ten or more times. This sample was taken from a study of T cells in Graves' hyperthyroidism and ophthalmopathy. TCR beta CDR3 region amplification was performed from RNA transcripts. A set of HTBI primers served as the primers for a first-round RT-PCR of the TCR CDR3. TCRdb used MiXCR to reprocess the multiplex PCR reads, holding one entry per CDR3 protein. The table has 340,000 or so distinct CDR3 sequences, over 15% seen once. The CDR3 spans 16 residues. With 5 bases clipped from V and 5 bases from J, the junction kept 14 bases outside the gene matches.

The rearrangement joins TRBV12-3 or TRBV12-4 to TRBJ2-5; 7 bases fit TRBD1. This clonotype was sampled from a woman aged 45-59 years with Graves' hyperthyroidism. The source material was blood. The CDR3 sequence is CASSLRQGPGVETQYF. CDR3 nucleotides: TGTGCCAGCAGTCTAAGACAGGGACCTGGGGTCGAGACCCAGTACTTC.